The 30 T cell receptor beta chains reported below all come from one sample, sequenced in a study of blood T cell repertoires in COVID-19 (dated by TCRdb to 2018 to 2021). The receptor library was made with the immunoSEQ multiplex PCR assay. TCRdb holds this immuneACCESS table with in-frame rearrangements only. Some clones are missing; in checked studies, unresolved V genes explain under half, and the rest has no known cause. Recorded for this sample are roughly 140,000 clones; approximately 80% of them occurred a single time. The biggest ten clones account for roughly 0.56% of the sample. Sequencing was done on a sample of peripheral blood. The origin of the receptors is a man in his fifties or sixties with acute or convalescent COVID-19.

This clone occurred once. The chain is built from TRBV11-2 and TRBJ2-2, with D tentatively TRBD1 (6 bases). CDR3 length: 14 amino acids. CDR1 and CDR2 from the germline V gene are SGHAT and FQNNGV. Trimming cost V 1 base and J 6 bases, with 9 bases left between them. The CDR3 is CASSLVTGSGELFF. The DNA for the CDR3 is TGTGCCAGCAGCTTAGTCACAGGGTCCGGGGAGCTGTTTTTT.

This clone was counted between two and nine times. The V and J genes are TRBV30 and TRBJ1-6, with a tentative D call TRBD1 (6 bases). The germline gives CDR1 GTSNPN, CDR2 SVGIG (reference sequence). This CDR3 is 15 amino acids long. Trimming removed 5 bases at V and 2 bases at J, with 13 bases between. The CDR3 loop is CAWEAGGTYNSPLHF. DNA for the CDR3: TGTGCCTGGGAAGCGGGGGGCACCTATAATTCACCCCTCCACTTT.

The chain is built from TRBV6-5 and TRBJ2-2, with 7 bases matching TRBD2. The CDR3 extends over 15 amino acids. Germline CDR1 reads MNHEY; CDR2 reads SVGAGI. V trimming: 8 bases; J trimming: 6 bases; junction bases outside the gene matches: 12. CDR3 DNA sequence: TGTGCCAGCTCCCGGGTCGGGGCGGGGGCCGGGGAGCTGTTTTTT. Protein sequence: CASSRVGAGAGELFF.

This clone came up a few times. The rearrangement links TRBV5-1 to TRBJ2-3; 10 bases fit TRBD1. In germline, CDR1 is SGHRS, CDR2 YFSETQ. This CDR3 comprises 15 residues. Trimming removed 5 bases from V and 4 bases from J; junction bases left unmatched: 7. This CDR3 reads CASSLTGGNADTQYF. DNA of the CDR3: TGCGCCAGCAGTTTGACAGGGGGCAATGCAGATACGCAGTATTTT.

In nucleotides, the CDR3 is TGTGCCACCAGTGATTTCTCCGAAACAGGGGGCTACGAGCAGTACTTC. It codes for CATSDFSETGGYEQYF. The chain links TRBV24-1 to TRBJ2-7; 8 positions match TRBD1. The V gene end was trimmed by 1 base and the J gene end by 3 bases; junction bases not matched to a gene: 7. This CDR3 spans 16 amino acids. In germline, CDR1 is KGHDR, CDR2 SFDVKD.

This chain links TRBV19 with TRBJ1-2; D possibly corresponds to TRBD1 (5 bases). Trimming shortened V by 1 base and J by 8 bases, and 14 bases separated the two germline ends. CDR3 length equals 14 residues. Germline assignment: CDR1 LNHDA and CDR2 SQIVND (reference sequence). Here the CDR3 DNA reads TGTGCCAGTAGTATAGGGACATCGGCTCGCGGCTACACCTTC. Translating it yields CASSIGTSARGYTF.

The rearrangement joins TRBV6-1 to TRBJ2-3; TRBD2 aligns across 7 bases. Germline CDR1 reads MNHNS; CDR2 reads SASEGT. The CDR3 spans 15 residues. Trimming at V came to 2 bases and at J to 3 bases, leaving 5 bases not matched to a gene. As DNA, the CDR3 is TGTGCCAGCAGTGAAACCCTCGGGAGGACAGATACGCAGTATTTT. The encoded protein is CASSETLGRTDTQYF.

The rearrangement uses TRBV9 and TRBJ1-2; 10 nucleotides line up with TRBD1. The CDR3 runs 16 residues. After removal of 0 bases from V and 4 bases from J, the junction contained 6 bases not matched to a gene. Germline CDR1 SGDLS, CDR2 YYNGEE. In nucleotides, the CDR3 is TGTGCCAGCAGCGTAGAAGCGACAGGGGGCCCCTATGGCTACACCTTC. It specifies CASSVEATGGPYGYTF.

This rearrangement joins TRBV4-1 to TRBJ1-2, with D possibly TRBD1 on 5 matching bases. Germline CDR1 reads MGHRA; CDR2 reads YSYEKL. Trimming stripped 0 bases from V and 4 bases from J, with 12 bases between. This CDR3 comprises 15 residues. CDR3 residues: CASSQDLSGPYGYTF. Written as DNA, the CDR3 is TGCGCCAGCAGCCAAGATCTTTCAGGGCCCTATGGCTACACCTTC.

The chain joins TRBV29-1 to TRBJ1-2; TRBD1 matches 9 bases. Germline values: CDR1 SQVTM, CDR2 ANQGSEA. The CDR3 loop spans 14 amino acids. The ends lost 4 bases at V and 4 bases at J; junction bases unmatched: 7. CDR3 region: CSVARDRVGYGYTF. The CDR3 DNA reads TGCAGCGTTGCCCGGGACAGGGTTGGCTATGGCTACACCTTC. The full variable domain, completed using reference TRBV29-1 and TRBJ1-2, is SAVISQKPSRDICQRGTSLTIQCQVDSQVTMMFWYRQQPGQSLTLIATANQGSEATYESGFVIDKFPISRPNLTFSTLTVSNMSPEDSSIYLCSVARDRVGYGYTFGSGTRLTVV.

This clone was seen only a few times. The chain combines TRBV18 with TRBJ1-1; no reliable D call. CDR3 length equals 15 residues. Trimming took off 5 bases at V and 3 bases at J, with 16 bases between the two ends. Germline V lookup: CDR1 KGHSH, CDR2 LQKENI. The DNA of the CDR3 is TGTGCCAGCTCATTCAGACTCTCTTTGGACACTGAAGCTTTCTTT. It yields the protein CASSFRLSLDTEAFF.

V is TRBV12-3 or TRBV12-4 and J is TRBJ1-2; D gene unclear. V shed 4 bases and J shed 1 base, with 7 bases lying between them. This CDR3 has 13 amino acids. CDR3 DNA sequence: TGTGCCAGCAGTTCGACACTTAACTATGGCTACACCTTC. Amino acids: CASSSTLNYGYTF.

This clone has only a few counts. The rearrangement uses TRBV29-1 and TRBJ2-7, with TRBD1 matching over 10 bases. The CDR3 consists of 14 residues. Germline V gene sequence: CDR1 SQVTM, CDR2 ANQGSEA. Trimming removed 7 bases from V and 2 bases from J; junction bases left unmatched: 8. CDR3 amino acids: CSAARDRGPYEQYF. The CDR3 nucleotides are TGCAGCGCCGCCAGGGACAGGGGCCCCTACGAGCAGTACTTC.

The chain uses TRBV6-5 and TRBJ2-1, with TRBD2 matching 10 bases. In germline, CDR1 is MNHEY, CDR2 SVGAGI. With 7 bases clipped from V and 5 bases from J, the junction kept 8 bases outside the gene matches. The CDR3 is 15 residues long. DNA for the CDR3: TGTGCCAGCACTTATAGCGGGAGGCCCGACAATGAGCAGTTCTTC. Translated, it gives CASTYSGRPDNEQFF.

V usage is TRBV6-2 or TRBV6-3 and J usage is TRBJ1-5; D remains unclear. Trimming shortened V by 0 bases and J by 6 bases, and 12 bases separated the two germline ends. The CDR3 contains 15 residues. The germline gives CDR1 MNHEY, CDR2 SVGEGT. CDR3 sequence reads: CASSYSPRDGQPQHF. For the CDR3, the DNA is TGTGCCAGCAGTTACTCACCGAGGGATGGTCAGCCCCAGCATTTT.

V is TRBV30 and J is TRBJ1-4; weak D call: TRBD1 (6 bases). Germline loops: CDR1 GTSNPN, CDR2 SVGIG (reference sequence). V gave up 4 bases and J gave up 8 bases, with 11 bases separating them. This CDR3 is built from 12 residues. The DNA of the CDR3 is TGTGCCTGGAAACAGGGTCCCGAAAAACTGTTTTTT. Translation: CAWKQGPEKLFF.

The CDR3 coding sequence is TGTGCCAGCAGTCCCCCCGGGACTAGCCCATACAATGAGCAGTTCTTC. Its protein is CASSPPGTSPYNEQFF. V is TRBV6-6 and J is TRBJ2-1; the match to TRBD2 covers 9 bases. J was trimmed by 4 bases and V by 5 bases; bases with no gene match: 9. Germline V gene sequence: CDR1 MNHNY, CDR2 SVGAGI (reference sequence). CDR3 length: 16 amino acids.

This clone was picked up a small number of times. Other DNA sequences in the sample encode the same CDR3. This chain connects TRBV19 to TRBJ1-3; D ambiguous. From germline, CDR1 is LNHDA and CDR2 SQIVND (reference sequence). The ends were cut back, 0 bases at V and 0 bases at J, with 3 bases in the middle. This CDR3 comprises 14 residues. The CDR3: CASSIDSSGNTIYF. As DNA, the CDR3 is TGTGCCAGTAGTATAGACAGCTCTGGAAACACCATATATTTT.

J is TRBJ2-7 and V is TRBV28; perhaps TRBD1 as D (6 bases). Germline loops: CDR1 MDHEN, CDR2 SYDVKM. This CDR3 region has 15 residues. V was cut by 6 bases and J by 0 bases, with 15 bases left in between. DNA of the CDR3: TGTGCCAGCAGCACTCGTGGGGACACCTCCTACGAGCAGTACTTC. Protein: CASSTRGDTSYEQYF.

This clone occurred once. J is TRBJ1-4 and V is TRBV28; perhaps TRBD1 as D (6 bases). Trimming left V 1 base short and J 8 bases short, with 11 bases between. CDR1 is MDHEN and CDR2 is SYDVKM in the germline V gene. The CDR3 spans 14 residues. CDR3 sequence: CASSLSTGWEKLFF. Here the CDR3 DNA reads TGTGCCAGCAGTTTATCAACAGGGTGGGAAAAACTGTTTTTT. The full variable domain, in which reference TRBV28 and TRBJ1-4 provide the parts outside the CDR3, is DVKVTQSSRYLVKRTGEKVFLECVQDMDHENMFWYRQDPGLGLRLIYFSYDVKMKEKGDIPEGYSVSREKKERFSLILESASTNQTSMYLCASSLSTGWEKLFFGSGTQLSVL.

This chain connects TRBV5-1 to TRBJ2-2; maybe TRBD2 (6 bases). Germline-derived CDR1 and CDR2 are SGHRS and YFSETQ. This CDR3 is 14 amino acids long. Trimming took off 3 bases at V and 5 bases at J, with 11 bases between the two ends. CDR3 sequence reads: CASSWAGGTGELFF. The CDR3 nucleotides read TGCGCCAGCAGCTGGGCAGGAGGGACCGGGGAGCTGTTTTTT. The full variable domain, rest sourced from reference TRBV5-1 and TRBJ2-2, is KAGVTQTPRYLIKTRGQQVTLSCSPISGHRSVSWYQQTPGQGLQFLFEYFSETQRNKGNFPGRFSGRQFSNSRSEMNVSTLELGDSALYLCASSWAGGTGELFFGEGSRLTVL.

In its sample, this clone was seen once. The gene calls are TRBV19 and TRBJ2-7; 9 bases map to TRBD2. The J segment lost 6 bases and the V segment lost 5 bases, leaving 14 bases of the junction unmatched. Germline V lookup: CDR1 LNHDA, CDR2 SQIVND (reference sequence). The CDR3 is 16 amino acids. CDR3 DNA sequence: TGTGCCAGTAGTTCCCAACTAGCGGGCCCTGGAGGCGAGCAGTACTTC. It yields the protein CASSSQLAGPGGEQYF.

The V gene is TRBV7-2, the J gene TRBJ1-3; TRBD1 agrees at 11 bases. The CDR3 runs 15 residues. Trimming cost V 5 bases and J 4 bases; bases outside gene matches: 4. Per the germline V gene, CDR1 is SGHTA and CDR2 is FQGNSA. The CDR3 sequence: CASSRTGGAGNTIYF. CDR3 coding DNA: TGTGCCAGCAGCCGGACAGGGGGCGCCGGAAACACCATATATTTT.

This clone was picked up one time. The rearrangement links TRBV5-1 to TRBJ2-5; 9 nucleotides match TRBD2. CDR3 length: 15 residues. V trimming: 0 bases; J trimming: 5 bases; junction bases outside the gene matches: 5. Germline V gene lookup returns CDR1 SGHRS and CDR2 YFSETQ. CDR3 amino acids: CASSLGSGGSETQYF. Here the CDR3 DNA reads TGCGCCAGCAGCTTGGGTAGCGGGGGAAGCGAGACCCAGTACTTC.

J is TRBJ1-1 and V is TRBV6-2 or TRBV6-3; no clear D. The CDR3 totals 15 residues. Germline V gene sequence: CDR1 MNHEY, CDR2 SVGEGT. The V end was cut by 0 bases, the J end by 4 bases, with 12 bases between. CDR3 coding DNA: TGTGCCAGCAGTTACTCTCTTTTCCGGGGCACTGAAGCTTTCTTT. Its protein is CASSYSLFRGTEAFF.

A few counts support this clone. This sequence joins TRBV19 and TRBJ1-1, with 10 bases aligning to TRBD1. Germline V gene sequence: CDR1 LNHDA, CDR2 SQIVND (reference sequence). Trimming cost V 10 bases and J 0 bases; bases outside gene matches: 14. The CDR3 is 17 residues long. Here the CDR3 DNA reads TGTGCCACCTTTTCCGACAGGGGGCTCCTCATGAACACTGAAGCTTTCTTT. Translated, it gives CATFSDRGLLMNTEAFF.

V gene TRBV7-9 combines with J gene TRBJ2-7; a weak D match, TRBD2 (6 bases). Trimming stripped 4 bases from V and 10 bases from J, with 14 bases between. The CDR3 has 12 amino acids. CDR1 SEHNR and CDR2 FQNEAQ come from the germline V gene (reference sequence). The CDR3 region is CASSSSSGAQYF. The CDR3, as DNA: TGTGCCAGCAGCTCCTCCTCGGGAGCCCAGTACTTC.

The chain is built from TRBV9 and TRBJ2-5; weak D call: TRBD2 (6 bases). The CDR3 has 15 residues. Trimming removed 0 bases from V and 4 bases from J, with 13 bases in between. Germline loops: CDR1 SGDLS, CDR2 YYNGEE. The CDR3 loop is CASSVGTLAGETQYF. The CDR3 nucleotides are TGTGCCAGCAGCGTAGGGACACTAGCTGGAGAGACCCAGTACTTC.

The V call is TRBV6-5, the J call TRBJ2-3, with D possibly TRBD2 on 6 matching bases. Per the germline V gene, CDR1 is MNHEY and CDR2 is SVGAGI. Trimming cost V 8 bases and J 0 bases, with 12 bases left between them. The CDR3 has 14 residues. The CDR3: CASVSRGSTDTQYF. CDR3 coding DNA: TGTGCCAGCGTGTCCCGGGGGAGCACAGATACGCAGTATTTT.

V usage is TRBV19 and J usage is TRBJ1-6; D perhaps matches TRBD1 (6 bases). The CDR3 is 14 residues long. Trimming took off 3 bases at V and 6 bases at J, with 9 bases between the two ends. CDR1 is LNHDA, CDR2 SQIVND, per germline (reference sequence). This CDR3 reads CASSIQQGNSPLHF. CDR3 DNA sequence: TGTGCCAGTAGTATTCAACAGGGTAATTCACCCCTCCACTTT.